These T cell receptor beta chains were read from a single sample in a study of T cells after yellow fever vaccination. TCRdb ran MiXCR on the 5' RACE reads and lists one entry per CDR3 protein. The sample carries around 590,000 distinct CDR3 sequences, 12% recorded once. The material sequenced was PBMCs, taken on the day of the yellow fever booster vaccination. These receptors originate from a young man who received the YFV17D yellow fever vaccine. CDR3s leave out the opening cysteine and the closing phenylalanine or tryptophan. The D gene is left open where the match is weak.

v_call: TRBV6-2/TRBV6-3
j_call: TRBJ2-7
d_call: .
cdr3_aa: ASSYTGTYVYEQY

v_call: TRBV18
j_call: TRBJ1-1
d_call: .
cdr3_aa: ASSPGGGGNTEAF

v_call: TRBV12-3/TRBV12-4
j_call: TRBJ2-3
d_call: .
cdr3_aa: ASSSRNRISTDTQY

v_call: TRBV6-6
j_call: TRBJ2-1
d_call: .
cdr3_aa: ASRSLGGGEQF

v_call: TRBV7-9
j_call: TRBJ2-4
d_call: TRBD2
cdr3_aa: ASSKPGLGVQY

v_call: TRBV6-1
j_call: TRBJ2-5
d_call: TRBD2
cdr3_aa: ASSLLWGSGSKETQY

v_call: TRBV5-1
j_call: TRBJ2-3
d_call: .
cdr3_aa: ASSPTGQSTDTQY

v_call: TRBV29-1
j_call: TRBJ2-5
d_call: .
cdr3_aa: SVAPQETQY

v_call: TRBV7-8
j_call: TRBJ1-6
d_call: TRBD1
cdr3_aa: ASSPRDSYNSPLH

v_call: TRBV12-3/TRBV12-4
j_call: TRBJ2-5
d_call: .
cdr3_aa: ASRVGTTQETQY

v_call: TRBV19
j_call: TRBJ2-2
d_call: .
cdr3_aa: ASSIDPGMNTGELF

v_call: TRBV6-5
j_call: TRBJ2-5
d_call: .
cdr3_aa: ATGLPQETQY

v_call: TRBV20-1
j_call: TRBJ2-1
d_call: TRBD2
cdr3_aa: SAMTSGPHNEQF

v_call: TRBV7-2
j_call: TRBJ2-5
d_call: .
cdr3_aa: ASSPRQASGQETQY

v_call: TRBV7-8
j_call: TRBJ2-5
d_call: TRBD1
cdr3_aa: ASSFLGGLQTQY

v_call: TRBV3-1
j_call: TRBJ1-5
d_call: .
cdr3_aa: ASSYGADQPQH

v_call: TRBV15
j_call: TRBJ2-5
d_call: TRBD2
cdr3_aa: ATSRDPLAGVRETQY

v_call: TRBV6-2/TRBV6-3
j_call: TRBJ2-5
d_call: .
cdr3_aa: ASSNFQETQY

v_call: TRBV6-5
j_call: TRBJ1-5
d_call: .
cdr3_aa: ASAPLNQPQH

v_call: TRBV19
j_call: TRBJ2-1
d_call: .
cdr3_aa: ASSIKATQSYNEQF

v_call: TRBV10-3
j_call: TRBJ2-2
d_call: TRBD2
cdr3_aa: AIKSAPSQRGSNTGELF

v_call: TRBV7-2
j_call: TRBJ2-7
d_call: .
cdr3_aa: ASSLETGVTYEQY

v_call: TRBV5-1
j_call: TRBJ2-2
d_call: .
cdr3_aa: ASSLSPDPGELF

v_call: TRBV6-2/TRBV6-3
j_call: TRBJ2-7
d_call: .
cdr3_aa: ASSYPAGTAYEQY

v_call: TRBV21-1
j_call: TRBJ1-4
d_call: .
cdr3_aa: ASSKSGDNEKLF

v_call: TRBV27
j_call: TRBJ2-7
d_call: .
cdr3_aa: ASRNSYEQY

v_call: TRBV27
j_call: TRBJ2-3
d_call: .
cdr3_aa: ASSFYFTDTQY

v_call: TRBV2
j_call: TRBJ1-5
d_call: TRBD1
cdr3_aa: TFSFGTGYQYSNQPQH

v_call: TRBV19
j_call: TRBJ1-2
d_call: TRBD1
cdr3_aa: ASSTTGKSLNYGYT

v_call: TRBV20-1
j_call: TRBJ1-2
d_call: .
cdr3_aa: SASANYGYT

v_call: TRBV7-9
j_call: TRBJ2-5
d_call: .
cdr3_aa: ASTTVQGGIETQY

v_call: TRBV7-3
j_call: TRBJ2-7
d_call: TRBD2
cdr3_aa: ASSLRRLAAYEQY

v_call: TRBV28
j_call: TRBJ1-2
d_call: TRBD1
cdr3_aa: ASSLSSGRGRGGYGYT

v_call: TRBV6-5
j_call: TRBJ2-2
d_call: TRBD2
cdr3_aa: ASSYRTSGRTNTGELF

v_call: TRBV7-2
j_call: TRBJ2-2
d_call: .
cdr3_aa: ASSDRGWVENTGELF

v_call: TRBV20-1
j_call: TRBJ2-7
d_call: TRBD2
cdr3_aa: SASLAGGVRKSREQY

v_call: TRBV5-4
j_call: TRBJ2-3
d_call: .
cdr3_aa: ASSLEGGLSTDTQY

v_call: TRBV12-3/TRBV12-4
j_call: TRBJ1-2
d_call: TRBD1
cdr3_aa: ASSLLSDRGYT

v_call: TRBV20-1
j_call: TRBJ2-7
d_call: .
cdr3_aa: SATKGDLNEQY

v_call: TRBV14
j_call: TRBJ2-1
d_call: TRBD2
cdr3_aa: ASSPIDSGRALNEQF

v_call: TRBV27
j_call: TRBJ2-1
d_call: TRBD2
cdr3_aa: ASIPGLAGNNEQF

v_call: TRBV14
j_call: TRBJ1-6
d_call: .
cdr3_aa: ASSQRVRSSPLH

v_call: TRBV4-1
j_call: TRBJ2-5
d_call: TRBD2
cdr3_aa: ASSLGLTAGGSQETQY

v_call: TRBV30
j_call: TRBJ1-4
d_call: .
cdr3_aa: AWSVAREKLF

v_call: TRBV19
j_call: TRBJ1-6
d_call: .
cdr3_aa: ASSIRLSSPLH

v_call: TRBV5-1
j_call: TRBJ2-3
d_call: TRBD1
cdr3_aa: ASSRNRGSTDTQY

v_call: TRBV11-2
j_call: TRBJ2-5
d_call: .
cdr3_aa: ASSLGFIEKETQY

v_call: TRBV12-3/TRBV12-4
j_call: TRBJ2-7
d_call: .
cdr3_aa: ASSLIRGHEQY

v_call: TRBV27
j_call: TRBJ2-5
d_call: .
cdr3_aa: ASAPDWGTKETQY

v_call: TRBV20-1
j_call: TRBJ2-1
d_call: TRBD2
cdr3_aa: SARVERGGSYFEQF